The clone carrying this T cell receptor beta chain was observed at least ten times. Its antigen is unidentified. The read ends 3 residues early relative to the CDR3; the germline J gene fills the gap. These data belong to a study of T cell clonality in common variable immunodeficiency. Study-wide findings and caveats: Authors noted CVID clonality's cause needs subpopulation repertoire sequencing. CVID subjects showed higher TCRbeta clonality than healthy controls.

Clones were sequenced by immunoSEQ multiplex PCR, and TCRdb holds only the in-frame ones, with some missing. This sample shows 45,000 to 55,000 clones and no singletons; about 5.7% rests with the ten largest. Germline trimming cut 1 base from V and 8 bases from J; bases unmatched to any gene: 6. Germline CDR1 SGHKS, CDR2 YYEKEE (reference sequence). The CDR3 extends over 15 amino acids. The receptor was isolated from a person aged 18 to 69 in good health. The gene calls are TRBV5-5 and TRBJ2-1; 10 nucleotides agree with TRBD2. Sequences were obtained from peripheral blood mononuclear cells. The CDR3: CASSLRLAGVDEQFF. CDR3 DNA, as far as it was read: TGTGCCAGCAGCTTGCGCCTAGCGGGAGTCGATGAG.